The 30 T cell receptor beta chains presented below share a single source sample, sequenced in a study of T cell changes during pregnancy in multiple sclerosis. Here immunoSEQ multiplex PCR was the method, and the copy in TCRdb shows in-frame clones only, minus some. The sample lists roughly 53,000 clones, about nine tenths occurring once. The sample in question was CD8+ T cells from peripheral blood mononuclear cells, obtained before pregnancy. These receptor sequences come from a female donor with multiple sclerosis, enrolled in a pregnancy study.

This chain's CDR3 is CASSLAGLLYTEAFF. The CDR3 DNA reads as TGTGCCAGCAGCTTAGCGGGCTTGTTGTACACTGAAGCTTTCTTT. This chain joins TRBV7-8 and TRBJ1-1; D uncertain. The CDR3 has 15 residues. Germline V gene sequence: CDR1 SGHVS, CDR2 FQNEAQ. V was cut by 0 bases and J by 3 bases, with 11 bases left in between.

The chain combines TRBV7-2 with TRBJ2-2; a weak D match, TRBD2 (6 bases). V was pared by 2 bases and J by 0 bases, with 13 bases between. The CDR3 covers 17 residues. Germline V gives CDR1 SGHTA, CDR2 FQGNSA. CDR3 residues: CASSLPRLVPNTGELFF. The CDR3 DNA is TGTGCCAGCAGCTTACCCCGACTAGTCCCGAACACCGGGGAGCTGTTTTTT.

The CDR3 reads CASSSTYYEQYF. The CDR3 nucleotides are TGTGCCAGCAGTTCGACATACTACGAGCAGTACTTC. The chain has TRBV27 and TRBJ2-7; D unresolved. Trimming left V 4 bases short and J 3 bases short, with 7 bases between. The germline CDR1 and CDR2 sequences are MNHEY and SMNVEV (reference sequence). The CDR3 has 12 amino acids.

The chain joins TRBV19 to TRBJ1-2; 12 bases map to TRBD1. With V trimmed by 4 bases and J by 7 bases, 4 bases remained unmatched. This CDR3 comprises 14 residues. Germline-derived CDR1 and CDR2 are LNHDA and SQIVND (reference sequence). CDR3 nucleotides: TGTGCCAGTAGTACGCGGGACAGGGGGCCTGGCTACACCTTC. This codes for CASSTRDRGPGYTF.

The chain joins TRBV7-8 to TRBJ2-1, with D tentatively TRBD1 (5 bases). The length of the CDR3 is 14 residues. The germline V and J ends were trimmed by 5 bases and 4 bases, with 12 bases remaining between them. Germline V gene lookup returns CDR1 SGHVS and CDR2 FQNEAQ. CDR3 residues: CASSPRTSYNEQFF. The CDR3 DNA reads TGTGCCAGCAGCCCCCGGACATCGTACAATGAGCAGTTCTTC. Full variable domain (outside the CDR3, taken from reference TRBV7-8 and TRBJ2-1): GAGVSQSPRYKVAKRGQDVALRCDPISGHVSLFWYQQALGQGPEFLTYFQNEAQLDKSGLPSDRFFAERPEGSVSTLKIQRTQQEDSAVYLCASSPRTSYNEQFFGPGTRLTVL.

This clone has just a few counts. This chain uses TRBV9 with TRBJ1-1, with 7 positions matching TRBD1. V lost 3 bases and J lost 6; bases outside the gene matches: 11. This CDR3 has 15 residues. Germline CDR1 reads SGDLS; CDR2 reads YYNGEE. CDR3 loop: CASSAETGSSSEAFF. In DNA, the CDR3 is TGTGCCAGCAGCGCTGAGACAGGGAGTTCGTCTGAAGCTTTCTTT.

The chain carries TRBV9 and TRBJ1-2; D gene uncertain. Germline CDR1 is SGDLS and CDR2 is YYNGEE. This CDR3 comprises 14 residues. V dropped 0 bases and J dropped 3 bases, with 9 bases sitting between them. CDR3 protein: CASSVAPGDYGYTF. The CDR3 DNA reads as TGTGCCAGCAGCGTAGCTCCGGGAGACTATGGCTACACCTTC.

This CDR3 reads CASSEEGQLGTEAFF. CDR3 in DNA: TGTGCCAGCAGCGAGGAAGGACAATTGGGCACTGAAGCTTTCTTT. The rearrangement uses TRBV7-9 and TRBJ1-1; the D gene is possibly TRBD1 (5 bases). CDR1 and CDR2 from the germline V gene are SEHNR and FQNEAQ (reference sequence). With 5 bases removed from V and 4 bases from J, the gap between germline ends came to 17 bases. The CDR3 totals 15 residues.

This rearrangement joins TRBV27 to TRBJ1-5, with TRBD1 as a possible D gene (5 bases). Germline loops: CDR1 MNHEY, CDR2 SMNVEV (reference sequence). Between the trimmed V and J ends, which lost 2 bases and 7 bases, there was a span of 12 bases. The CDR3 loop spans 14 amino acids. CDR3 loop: CASSLAGGGQPQHF. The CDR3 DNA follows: TGTGCCAGCAGTTTAGCGGGGGGAGGGCAGCCCCAGCATTTT.

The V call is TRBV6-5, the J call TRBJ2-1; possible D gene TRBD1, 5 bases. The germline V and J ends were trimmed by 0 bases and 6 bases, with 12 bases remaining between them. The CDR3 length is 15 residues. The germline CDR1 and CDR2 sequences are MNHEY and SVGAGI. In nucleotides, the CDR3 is TGTGCCAGCAGTTACTCGACCATAAGGGGCAATGAGCAGTTCTTC. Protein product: CASSYSTIRGNEQFF.

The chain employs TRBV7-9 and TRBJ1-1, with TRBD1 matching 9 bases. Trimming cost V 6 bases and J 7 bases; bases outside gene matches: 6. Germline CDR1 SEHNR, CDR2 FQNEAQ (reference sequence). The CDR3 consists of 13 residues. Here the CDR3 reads CASRLGTGREAFF. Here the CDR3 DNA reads TGTGCCAGCAGACTCGGGACAGGGCGTGAAGCTTTCTTT. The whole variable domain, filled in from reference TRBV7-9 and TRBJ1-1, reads DTGVSQNPRHKITKRGQNVTFRCDPISEHNRLYWYRQTLGQGPEFLTYFQNEAQLEKSRLLSDRFSAERPKGSFSTLEIQRTEQGDSAMYLCASRLGTGREAFFGQGTRLTVV.

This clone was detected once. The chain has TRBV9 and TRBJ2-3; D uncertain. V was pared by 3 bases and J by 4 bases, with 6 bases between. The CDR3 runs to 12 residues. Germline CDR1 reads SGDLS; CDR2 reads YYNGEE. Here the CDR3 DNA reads TGTGCCAGCAGCGCGCACTCAGATACGCAGTATTTT. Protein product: CASSAHSDTQYF.

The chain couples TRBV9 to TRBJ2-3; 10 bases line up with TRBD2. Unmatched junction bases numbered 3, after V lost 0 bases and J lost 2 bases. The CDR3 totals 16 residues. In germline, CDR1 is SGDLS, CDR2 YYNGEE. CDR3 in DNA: TGTGCCAGCAGCGTAGATAGCGGGGGGATCACAGATACGCAGTATTTT. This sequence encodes CASSVDSGGITDTQYF.

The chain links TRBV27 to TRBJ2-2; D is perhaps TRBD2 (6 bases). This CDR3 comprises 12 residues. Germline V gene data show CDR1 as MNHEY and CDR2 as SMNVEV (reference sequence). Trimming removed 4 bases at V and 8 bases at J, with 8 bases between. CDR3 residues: CASSSGEGELFF. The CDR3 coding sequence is TGTGCCAGCAGTTCGGGGGAAGGGGAGCTGTTTTTT.

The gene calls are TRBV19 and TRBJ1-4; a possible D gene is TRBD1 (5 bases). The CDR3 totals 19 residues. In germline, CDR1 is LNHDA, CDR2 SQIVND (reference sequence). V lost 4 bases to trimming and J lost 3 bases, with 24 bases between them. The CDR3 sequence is CASSSGYRREVAANEKLFF. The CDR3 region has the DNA TGTGCCAGTAGTAGCGGGTACAGGAGGGAGGTCGCGGCTAATGAAAAACTGTTTTTT.

The CDR3 sequence is CASGQQNTEAFF. The CDR3 coding sequence is TGTGCCAGCGGACAACAGAACACTGAAGCTTTCTTT. This chain connects TRBV9 to TRBJ1-1; D possibly corresponds to TRBD1 (5 bases). Trimming took off 7 bases at V and 1 base at J, with 8 bases between the two ends. From germline, CDR1 is SGDLS and CDR2 YYNGEE. This CDR3 region has 12 residues.

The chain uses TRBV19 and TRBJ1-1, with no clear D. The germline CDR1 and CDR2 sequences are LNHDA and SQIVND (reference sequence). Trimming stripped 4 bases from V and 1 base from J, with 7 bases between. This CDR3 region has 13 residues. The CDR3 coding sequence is TGTGCCAGTAGTACTACCGCGAACACTGAAGCTTTCTTT. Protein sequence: CASSTTANTEAFF.

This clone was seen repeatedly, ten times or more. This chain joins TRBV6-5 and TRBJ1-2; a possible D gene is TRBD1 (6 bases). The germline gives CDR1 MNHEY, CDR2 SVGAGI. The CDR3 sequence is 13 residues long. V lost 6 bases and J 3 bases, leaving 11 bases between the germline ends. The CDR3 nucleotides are TGTGCCAGCAGGTGGGGGCCGTACTATGGCTACACCTTC. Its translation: CASRWGPYYGYTF.

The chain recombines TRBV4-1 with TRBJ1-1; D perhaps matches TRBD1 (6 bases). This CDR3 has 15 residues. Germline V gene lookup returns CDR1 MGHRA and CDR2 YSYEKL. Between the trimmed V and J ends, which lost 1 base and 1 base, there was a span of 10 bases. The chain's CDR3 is CASSQGGQTNTEAFF. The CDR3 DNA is TGCGCCAGCAGCCAAGGGGGACAAACGAACACTGAAGCTTTCTTT.

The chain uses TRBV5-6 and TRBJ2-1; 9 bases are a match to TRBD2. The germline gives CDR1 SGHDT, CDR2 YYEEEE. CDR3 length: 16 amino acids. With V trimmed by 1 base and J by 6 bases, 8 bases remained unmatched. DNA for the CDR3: TGTGCCAGCAGCTTGTGGGCGGGGGGGCCTGGCAATGAGCAGTTCTTC. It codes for CASSLWAGGPGNEQFF.

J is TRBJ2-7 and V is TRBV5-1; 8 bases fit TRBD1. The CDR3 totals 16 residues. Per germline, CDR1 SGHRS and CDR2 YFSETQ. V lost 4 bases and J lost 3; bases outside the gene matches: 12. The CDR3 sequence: CASSRGQGATFYEQYF. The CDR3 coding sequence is TGCGCCAGCAGCCGTGGGCAGGGGGCAACCTTCTACGAGCAGTACTTC.

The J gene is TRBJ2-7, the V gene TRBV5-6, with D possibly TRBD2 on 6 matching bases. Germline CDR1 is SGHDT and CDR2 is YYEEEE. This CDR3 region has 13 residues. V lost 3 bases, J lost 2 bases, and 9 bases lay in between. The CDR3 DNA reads TGTGCCAGCAGCTGGGGGGAGACCTACGAGCAGTACTTC. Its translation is CASSWGETYEQYF.

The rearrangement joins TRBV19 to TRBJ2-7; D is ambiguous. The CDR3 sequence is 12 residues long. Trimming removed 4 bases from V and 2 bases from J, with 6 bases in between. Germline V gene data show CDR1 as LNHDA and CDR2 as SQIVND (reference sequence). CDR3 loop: CASSNQAYEQYF. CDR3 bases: TGTGCCAGTAGTAATCAGGCCTACGAGCAGTACTTC.

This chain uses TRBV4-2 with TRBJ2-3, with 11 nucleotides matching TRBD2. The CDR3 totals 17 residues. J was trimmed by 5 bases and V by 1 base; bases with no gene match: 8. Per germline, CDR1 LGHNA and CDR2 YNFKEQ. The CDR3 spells CASSQGMELAGEDTQYF. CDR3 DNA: TGTGCCAGCAGCCAAGGAATGGAACTAGCGGGGGAAGATACGCAGTATTTT.

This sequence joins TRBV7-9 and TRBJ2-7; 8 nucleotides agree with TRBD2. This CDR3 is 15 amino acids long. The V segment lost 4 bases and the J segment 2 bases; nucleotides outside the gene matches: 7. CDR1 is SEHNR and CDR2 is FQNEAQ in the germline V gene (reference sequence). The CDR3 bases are TGTGCCAGCAGCTCGAGTAGCGGGGAAACCTACGAGCAGTACTTC. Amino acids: CASSSSSGETYEQYF.

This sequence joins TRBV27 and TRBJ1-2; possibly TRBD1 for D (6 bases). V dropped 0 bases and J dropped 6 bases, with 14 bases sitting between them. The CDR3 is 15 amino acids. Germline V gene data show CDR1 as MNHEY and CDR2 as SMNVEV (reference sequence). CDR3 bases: TGTGCCAGCAGTTTATCGTTCGCGACAGGCGATGGCTACACCTTC. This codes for CASSLSFATGDGYTF.

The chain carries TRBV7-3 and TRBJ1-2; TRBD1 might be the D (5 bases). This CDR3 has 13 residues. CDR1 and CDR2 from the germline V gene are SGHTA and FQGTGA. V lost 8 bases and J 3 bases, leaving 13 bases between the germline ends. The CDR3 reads CASGAGPYYGYTF. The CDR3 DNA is TGTGCCAGCGGGGCAGGGCCGTACTATGGCTACACCTTC.

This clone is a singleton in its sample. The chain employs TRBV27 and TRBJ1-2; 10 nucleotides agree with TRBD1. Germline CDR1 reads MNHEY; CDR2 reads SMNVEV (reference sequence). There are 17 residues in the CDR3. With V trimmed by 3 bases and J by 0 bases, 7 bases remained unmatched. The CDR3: CASSFGTGVPTNYGYTF. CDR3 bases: TGTGCCAGCAGTTTCGGGACAGGGGTTCCTACTAACTATGGCTACACCTTC.

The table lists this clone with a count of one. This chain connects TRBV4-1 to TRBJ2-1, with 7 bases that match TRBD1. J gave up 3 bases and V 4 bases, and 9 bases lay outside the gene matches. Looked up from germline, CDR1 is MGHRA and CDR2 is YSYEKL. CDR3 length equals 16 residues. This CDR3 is CASSLIGDSRYNEQFF. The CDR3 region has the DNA TGCGCCAGCAGCCTGATTGGGGACAGCCGCTACAATGAGCAGTTCTTC.

The CDR3 sequence is CASSPDVAQRGGNTIYF. Here the CDR3 DNA reads TGCGCCAGCAGCCCGGACGTGGCACAGCGAGGGGGAAACACCATATATTTT. The chain is built from TRBV4-3 and TRBJ1-3; D not resolved. V dropped 4 bases and J dropped 4 bases, with 20 bases sitting between them. From germline, CDR1 is LGHNA and CDR2 YSLEER. The CDR3 has 17 residues.